These 25 T cell receptor beta chains came from one sample sequenced in a study of blood T cell repertoires in COVID-19. The repertoire was sequenced with immunoSEQ multiplex PCR; TCRdb's copy has only in-frame clones and lacks some. The table has just over 60,000 clones, 65% to 80% seen once; the top ten hold over 15%. Sample: peripheral blood. The receptor set was obtained from a man between 60 and 75 years old with acute or convalescent COVID-19.

The chain has TRBV14 and TRBJ1-1; TRBD1 agrees at 7 bases. Germline CDR1 and CDR2: SGHDN and FVKESK. There are 14 residues in the CDR3. V shed 0 bases and J 4 bases; nucleotides not matched to a gene: 2. The CDR3 loop is CASSQDSGGTEAFF. CDR3 in DNA: TGTGCCAGCAGCCAAGATTCAGGGGGCACTGAAGCTTTCTTT. Combining the CDR3 with reference TRBV14 and TRBJ1-1 gives the whole variable domain EAGVTQFPSHSVIEKGQTVTLRCDPISGHDNLYWYRRVMGKEIKFLLHFVKESKQDESGMPNNRFLAERTGGTYSTLKVQPAELEDSGVYFCASSQDSGGTEAFFGQGTRLTVV.

There are a few counts of this clone. The V and J genes are TRBV28 and TRBJ1-1, with TRBD1 as a possible D gene (6 bases). The CDR3 extends over 17 amino acids. Germline CDR1 MDHEN, CDR2 SYDVKM. With 3 bases removed from V and 4 bases from J, the gap between germline ends came to 21 bases. The CDR3: CASSLVSRGAWGTEAFF. CDR3 sequence (DNA): TGTGCCAGCAGTTTGGTTTCCAGGGGCGCGTGGGGCACTGAAGCTTTCTTT. Filled out from reference TRBV28 and TRBJ1-1, the complete variable domain reads DVKVTQSSRYLVKRTGEKVFLECVQDMDHENMFWYRQDPGLGLRLIYFSYDVKMKEKGDIPEGYSVSREKKERFSLILESASTNQTSMYLCASSLVSRGAWGTEAFFGQGTRLTVV.

The table lists this clone with a few counts. The chain joins TRBV6-6 to TRBJ2-1; D not resolved. CDR3 size: 13 residues. From germline, CDR1 is MNHNY and CDR2 SVGAGI (reference sequence). V was pared by 10 bases and J by 0 bases, with 10 bases between. In DNA form, the CDR3 reads TGTGCCACTGGGCCAGGCTCCTACAATGAGCAGTTCTTC. It yields the protein CATGPGSYNEQFF.

In this sample, this clone turned up once. The chain couples TRBV28 to TRBJ2-7; 8 nucleotides align to TRBD1. The CDR3 has 17 residues. V was pared by 3 bases and J by 7 bases, with 17 bases of the junction left unmatched. Germline CDR1 and CDR2: MDHEN and SYDVKM. In DNA form, the CDR3 reads TGTGCCAGCAGTTTTGGGGCCCAGGGGGCAGAGGTGGAAGAGCAGTACTTC. Translated: CASSFGAQGAEVEEQYF.

The J gene is TRBJ2-5, the V gene TRBV21-1; the D call of TRBD2 is as the table states it, not checked on the DNA. TRBV21-1 is a recognized pseudogene. The CDR3 has 12 amino acids. The CDR3 nucleotides are TGTGCCAGCACCCCGGGGGGGGAGACCCAGTACTTC. It translates to CASTPGGETQYF.

The chain uses TRBV29-1 and TRBJ2-1; D might be TRBD1 (5 bases). Germline V gives CDR1 SQVTM, CDR2 ANQGSEA. The V gene lost 2 bases and the J gene lost 6 bases, with 11 bases spanning the gap. This CDR3 is 13 amino acids long. In DNA form, the CDR3 reads TGCAGCGTTGAACAGGGATGGGGCAATGAGCAGTTCTTC. It encodes CSVEQGWGNEQFF.

The V call is TRBV5-6, the J call TRBJ2-3; possibly TRBD1 for D (6 bases). V was cut by 2 bases and J by 9 bases, with 10 bases left in between. CDR1 SGHDT and CDR2 YYEEEE come from the germline V gene. CDR3 length: 12 amino acids. The CDR3 is CASSLLGATQYF. CDR3 bases: TGTGCCAGCAGCTTATTGGGGGCAACGCAGTATTTT.

CDR3 protein: CASSTGTKNNEQFF. CDR3 DNA sequence: TGTGCCAGTAGTACGGGAACGAAGAACAATGAGCAGTTCTTC. The gene calls are TRBV19 and TRBJ2-1, with a weak D call TRBD2 (5 bases). This CDR3 is 14 amino acids long. V was shortened by 4 bases and J by 5 bases, with 12 bases between the two germline ends. Per germline, CDR1 LNHDA and CDR2 SQIVND (reference sequence).

The genes are TRBV11-2 and TRBJ2-5, with D hard to call. The CDR3 has 14 residues. The germline gives CDR1 SGHAT, CDR2 FQNNGV. V was trimmed by 2 bases and J by 5 bases, leaving 12 bases between them. DNA for the CDR3: TGTGCCAGCAGCTTACGCAGGTCAAGGGAGACCCAGTACTTC. Encoded protein: CASSLRRSRETQYF.

This clone was seen more than once but under ten times. J is TRBJ1-2 and V is TRBV10-3, with D possibly being TRBD1 (5 bases). V dropped 0 bases and J dropped 5 bases, with 13 bases sitting between them. Per the germline V gene, CDR1 is ENHRY and CDR2 is SYGVKD. This CDR3 contains 15 residues. The CDR3 is CAISESQGGRYGYTF. Written as DNA, the CDR3 is TGTGCCATCAGTGAGTCGCAGGGTGGAAGGTATGGCTACACCTTC.

Written as DNA, the CDR3 is TGTGCCAGCAGTGGGAGACAGGGAGCGAGCTACAATGAGCAGTTCTTC. It is translated as CASSGRQGASYNEQFF. The V and J genes are TRBV2 and TRBJ2-1, with TRBD1 matching 7 bases. This CDR3 region has 16 residues. Germline CDR1 is SNHLY and CDR2 is FYNNEI. V shed 4 bases, J shed 3 bases, and the junction held 9 bases outside the gene matches.

This chain uses TRBV19 with TRBJ2-3, with TRBD2 matching 9 bases. Germline CDR1 is LNHDA and CDR2 is SQIVND (reference sequence). The CDR3 is 20 residues long. The V and J ends lost 4 bases and 4 bases, in that order; junction bases with no gene match: 21. CDR3 sequence (DNA): TGTGCCAGTAGTACTGCCGGGCCGGGGGTAGCGGGAGAGGGAGCAGATACGCAGTATTTT. This gives the protein CASSTAGPGVAGEGADTQYF. Filled out from reference TRBV19 and TRBJ2-3, the complete variable domain reads DGGITQSPKYLFRKEGQNVTLSCEQNLNHDAMYWYRQDPGQGLRLIYYSQIVNDFQKGDIAEGYSVSREKKESFPLTVTSAQKNPTAFYLCASSTAGPGVAGEGADTQYFGPGTRLTVL.

About this clone itself: The sample holds other DNA sequences that translate to the same CDR3. The CDR3 loop reads CSVDSSNTGELFF. CDR3 nucleotides: TGCAGCGTGGACAGTTCGAACACCGGGGAGCTGTTTTTT. The chain uses TRBV29-1 and TRBJ2-2, with D possibly TRBD1 on 6 matching bases. From germline, CDR1 is SQVTM and CDR2 ANQGSEA. This CDR3 is 13 amino acids long. Trimming stripped 6 bases from V and 0 bases from J, with 8 bases between.

This chain uses TRBV6-6 with TRBJ2-5; D perhaps matches TRBD1 (5 bases). The CDR3 is 15 residues long. V was cut by 2 bases and J by 2 bases, with 12 bases left in between. In germline, CDR1 is MNHNY, CDR2 SVGAGI (reference sequence). DNA of the CDR3: TGTGCCAGCAGTTACGCAGGGTCACCTCAAGAGACCCAGTACTTC. Translated, it gives CASSYAGSPQETQYF.

This clone was observed a few times. The chain uses TRBV5-1 and TRBJ2-7; TRBD1 aligns across 11 bases. The CDR3 loop spans 14 amino acids. The junction had 2 bases not matched to a gene; V was cut back by 3 bases and J by 3 bases. The germline V gene encodes CDR1 SGHRS and CDR2 YFSETQ. CDR3 residues: CASSWGTGGYEQYF. DNA for the CDR3: TGCGCCAGCAGCTGGGGGACAGGGGGCTACGAGCAGTACTTC.

This clone has a handful of counts. The chain has TRBV10-3 and TRBJ1-3; D remains unclear. Trimming removed 0 bases at V and 7 bases at J, with 4 bases between. The length of the CDR3 is 12 residues. Germline CDR1 reads ENHRY; CDR2 reads SYGVKD. The CDR3 is CAISESRNTIYF. The CDR3 nucleotides read TGTGCCATCAGTGAGTCCCGGAACACCATATATTTT.

The chain combines TRBV3-1 (or the pseudogene TRBV3-2) with TRBJ2-2; a possible D gene is TRBD1 (6 bases). With 1 base removed from V and 3 bases from J, the gap between germline ends came to 9 bases. The CDR3 contains 15 residues. Germline V gene lookup returns CDR1 LGHDT and CDR2 YNNKEL (reference sequence). The CDR3 nucleotides read TGTGCCAGCAGCCAAGTACCAGGGGACACCGGGGAGCTGTTTTTT. It encodes CASSQVPGDTGELFF.

The rearrangement links TRBV5-4 to TRBJ2-2, with 8 bases fitting TRBD1. With V trimmed by 0 bases and J by 6 bases, 7 bases remained unmatched. The CDR3 consists of 16 residues. Germline CDR1 SGHNT, CDR2 YYREEE (reference sequence). The CDR3 reads CASSLAGDRGAGELFF. The CDR3 DNA reads as TGTGCCAGCAGCTTGGCCGGCGACAGGGGAGCCGGGGAGCTGTTTTTT.

The chain recombines TRBV4-2 with TRBJ2-3; 7 bases match TRBD2. Germline assignment: CDR1 LGHNA and CDR2 YNFKEQ. CDR3 size: 16 residues. The V and J ends lost 1 base and 0 bases, in that order; junction bases with no gene match: 4. The CDR3 loop reads CASSQGGSGSTDTQYF. The CDR3 coding sequence is TGTGCCAGCAGCCAAGGGGGTAGCGGGAGCACAGATACGCAGTATTTT.

The chain combines TRBV11-2 with TRBJ1-2, with 9 positions matching TRBD1. This CDR3 region has 15 residues. Germline lookup yields CDR1 SGHAT and CDR2 FQNNGV. The trim removed 0 bases at V and 6 bases at J, leaving 5 bases unmatched. The CDR3 region has the DNA TGTGCCAGCAGCTTAGATCGAAGGACAGGGGATGGCTACACCTTC. Its protein product is CASSLDRRTGDGYTF.

This clone was picked up a small number of times. This chain links TRBV7-2 with TRBJ2-7; TRBD2 aligns across 7 bases. V lost 1 base, J lost 2 bases, and 2 bases stayed unmatched. From germline, CDR1 is SGHTA and CDR2 FQGNSA. This CDR3 has 14 amino acids. The CDR3 DNA follows: TGTGCCAGCAGCTTAGGCCTAGCGGCCTACGAGCAGTACTTC. Its translation: CASSLGLAAYEQYF.

This clone appeared a few times. The rearrangement links TRBV5-1 to TRBJ1-6; perhaps TRBD1 as D (6 bases). The length of the CDR3 is 14 residues. The germline gives CDR1 SGHRS, CDR2 YFSETQ. V dropped 0 bases and J dropped 8 bases, with 9 bases sitting between them. CDR3 nucleotide sequence: TGCGCCAGCAGCTTGGATGGGGGCTATTCACCCCTCCACTTT. As protein: CASSLDGGYSPLHF.

The chain is built from TRBV19 and TRBJ1-2; 8 bases are shared with TRBD1. The J segment lost 7 bases and the V segment lost 11 bases, leaving 27 bases of the junction unmatched. This CDR3 has 18 amino acids. The germline V gene has CDR1 LNHDA and CDR2 SQIVND (reference sequence). The CDR3: CAFLTPAQDRDPAGGYTF. CDR3 nucleotide sequence: TGTGCCTTTTTGACACCCGCACAGGACAGGGATCCGGCCGGTGGCTACACCTTC. Combining the CDR3 with reference TRBV19 and TRBJ1-2 gives the whole variable domain DGGITQSPKYLFRKEGQNVTLSCEQNLNHDAMYWYRQDPGQGLRLIYYSQIVNDFQKGDIAEGYSVSREKKESFPLTVTSAQKNPTAFYLCAFLTPAQDRDPAGGYTFGSGTRLTVV.

A single count supports this clone. V usage is TRBV3-1 (or the pseudogene TRBV3-2) and J usage is TRBJ1-5; no firm D call. The ends were cut back, 1 base at V and 4 bases at J, with 8 bases in the middle. Germline V gene data show CDR1 as LGHDT and CDR2 as YNNKEL (reference sequence). The CDR3 totals 14 residues. The CDR3 DNA follows: TGTGCCAGCAGCCAAGTGGCAGCGAATCAGCCCCAGCATTTT. Amino acids: CASSQVAANQPQHF.

The chain links TRBV10-3 to TRBJ2-7; a weak D match, TRBD1 (6 bases). The V end lost 2 bases, the J end lost 5 bases, and 13 bases lay between the germline ends. Germline V CDR1 and CDR2: ENHRY, SYGVKD. CDR3 size: 14 residues. CDR3: CAISEVSQGNEQYF. In nucleotides, the CDR3 is TGTGCCATCAGTGAGGTCTCACAGGGCAACGAGCAGTACTTC.